This T cell receptor (beta chain) is drawn from a study of TIL therapy for anti-PD-1-resistant metastatic lung cancer. For the study at large: Patients then received nivolumab; progressors got lymphodepletion, TIL and IL-2.

Time point defined: pre-treatment sample, taken before nivolumab and TIL therapy. Germline V gene lookup returns CDR1 SEHNR and CDR2 FQNEAQ (reference sequence). CDR3 size: 17 residues. With 2 bases clipped from V and 9 bases from J, the junction kept 11 bases outside the gene matches. The libraries were made with immunoSEQ v3. Assay used: immunoSEQ multiplex PCR; TCRdb lists only in-frame clones, some missing. The table has approximately 60,000 clones, about 81% seen once. On this clone: The antigen remains undetermined.

Study-level findings and limits: The cohort had more treatment-naive, never-smoker and oncogene-addicted patients than typical.

The gene calls are TRBV7-9 and TRBJ2-1; TRBD2 agrees at 12 bases. The sequence was obtained from a person between 30 and 79 years old with non-small cell lung cancer. Material: blood, obtained at baseline. The CDR3 reads CASSLPLAGGPGGEQFF. For the CDR3, the DNA is TGTGCCAGCAGCTTACCACTAGCGGGGGGCCCGGGCGGTGAGCAGTTCTTC.